A single sample gave rise to the 23 T cell receptor beta chains below, sequenced in a study of CD4 T cells in relation to SARS-CoV-2 and coronaviruses. Some clones are missing from TCRdb's copy, which holds only in-frame ones; the method was immunoSEQ multiplex PCR. The sample lists more than 30,000 clones, approximately 85% occurring once. Specimen: memory CD4+ T cells from PBMCs. The receptor set was obtained from an adult with COVID-19.

As regards this clone: Other DNA sequences within the sample encode an identical CDR3. The chain links TRBV5-1 to TRBJ2-5; D unresolved. V was trimmed by 1 base and J by 4 bases, leaving 8 bases between them. Germline CDR1 reads SGHRS; CDR2 reads YFSETQ. The CDR3 loop spans 13 amino acids. CDR3 residues: CASSLNLLETQYF. CDR3 in DNA: TGCGCCAGCAGCTTGAACTTGCTAGAGACCCAGTACTTC.

V gene TRBV5-1 combines with J gene TRBJ2-2; tentative D call: TRBD2 (6 bases). Trimming cost V 1 base and J 6 bases, with 7 bases left between them. The CDR3 is made up of 13 amino acids. Germline V CDR1 and CDR2: SGHRS, YFSETQ. The CDR3 region is CASSLRRAGELFF. The CDR3 region has the DNA TGCGCCAGCAGCTTGAGGAGGGCCGGGGAGCTGTTTTTT.

The chain carries TRBV4-2 and TRBJ2-2; 9 nucleotides agree with TRBD1. V was clipped by 4 bases and J by 5 bases; unmatched bases: 5. This CDR3 region has 15 residues. From germline, CDR1 is LGHNA and CDR2 YNFKEQ. In DNA form, the CDR3 reads TGTGCCAGCAGCCTAAACAGGGGGCAAACCGGGGAGCTGTTTTTT. Translation gives CASSLNRGQTGELFF.

This clone was seen only once. The V and J genes are TRBV28 and TRBJ2-7; D is perhaps TRBD2 (6 bases). Per germline, CDR1 MDHEN and CDR2 SYDVKM. V was shortened by 3 bases and J by 2 bases, with 11 bases between the two germline ends. The CDR3 sequence is 14 residues long. This CDR3 reads CASSFIGSPYEQYF. The DNA for the CDR3 is TGTGCCAGCAGTTTTATCGGGAGCCCCTACGAGCAGTACTTC.

The rearrangement uses TRBV30 and TRBJ2-5; 11 positions match TRBD2. The germline V gene has CDR1 GTSNPN and CDR2 SVGIG (reference sequence). Trimming removed 0 bases from V and 2 bases from J; junction bases left unmatched: 8. This CDR3 is built from 17 residues. The CDR3 DNA sequence: TGTGCCTGGAGTGTTGTTAGCGGGAGGGCGCGTCAAGAGACCCAGTACTTC. Its translation: CAWSVVSGRARQETQYF.

The chain uses TRBV2 and TRBJ2-3; no definite D call. CDR3 length: 15 amino acids. Germline CDR1 reads SNHLY; CDR2 reads FYNNEI. Trimming cost V 4 bases and J 0 bases, with 11 bases left between them. This chain's CDR3 is CASSAGTLSTDTQYF. CDR3 in DNA: TGTGCCAGCAGTGCGGGTACCCTAAGCACAGATACGCAGTATTTT.

The gene calls are TRBV19 and TRBJ2-1, with 9 bases fitting TRBD2. The CDR3 extends over 14 amino acids. V shed 7 bases, J shed 4 bases, and the junction held 5 bases outside the gene matches. Germline V gives CDR1 LNHDA, CDR2 SQIVND (reference sequence). In nucleotides, the CDR3 is TGTGCCAGTAAGTCGGCGGGAGGGTACAATGAGCAGTTCTTC. Encoded protein: CASKSAGGYNEQFF.

The chain carries TRBV12-3 or TRBV12-4 and TRBJ2-3; D is unclear. Trimming pared 4 bases from V and 6 bases from J, leaving 8 bases between. This CDR3 region has 12 residues. The CDR3 sequence is CASSSVADTQYF. CDR3 DNA: TGTGCCAGCAGTTCTGTGGCGGATACGCAGTATTTT.

The chain recombines TRBV30 with TRBJ2-7; the match to TRBD2 covers 8 bases. Per germline, CDR1 GTSNPN and CDR2 SVGIG (reference sequence). The CDR3 spans 15 residues. V trimming: 1 base; J trimming: 4 bases; junction bases outside the gene matches: 9. As DNA, the CDR3 is TGTGCCTGGAGTGGCCGGGGCGGGAGGAGGTACGAGCAGTACTTC. Protein sequence: CAWSGRGGRRYEQYF.

This clone was counted once. The V and J genes are TRBV3-1 (or the pseudogene TRBV3-2) and TRBJ2-1; D might be TRBD2 (5 bases). V was cut by 4 bases and J by 2 bases, with 15 bases left in between. Per germline, CDR1 LGHDT and CDR2 YNNKEL (reference sequence). CDR3 length: 16 amino acids. The CDR3 loop is CASSLFTGSTYNEQFF. In nucleotides, the CDR3 is TGTGCCAGCAGCCTTTTTACGGGGTCAACCTACAATGAGCAGTTCTTC.

The chain links TRBV11-2 to TRBJ2-7, with TRBD2 as a possible D gene (5 bases). Trimming cost V 1 base and J 0 bases, with 7 bases left between them. From germline, CDR1 is SGHAT and CDR2 FQNNGV. CDR3 length: 14 residues. This chain's CDR3 is CASSLVGSSYEQYF. CDR3 sequence (DNA): TGTGCCAGCAGCTTAGTAGGGAGCTCCTACGAGCAGTACTTC.

CDR3 loop: CASSSHRTNTEAFF. CDR3 sequence (DNA): TGTGCCAGCAGTTCCCACAGGACGAACACTGAAGCTTTCTTT. The rearrangement joins TRBV6-5 to TRBJ1-1; possibly TRBD1 for D (5 bases). In germline, CDR1 is MNHEY, CDR2 SVGAGI. This CDR3 region has 14 residues. V lost 4 bases, J lost 1 base, and 10 bases lay in between.

The chain employs TRBV4-1 and TRBJ2-7; D gene unclear. Germline CDR1 is MGHRA and CDR2 is YSYEKL. Deletions cut 1 base from V and 3 bases from J, with 13 bases between. The CDR3 is 15 residues long. The CDR3 sequence: CASSQVGMIHYEQYF. The CDR3 region has the DNA TGCGCCAGCAGCCAAGTTGGGATGATTCACTACGAGCAGTACTTC.

The chain uses TRBV28 and TRBJ1-5, with D possibly being TRBD1 (6 bases). Trimming stripped 7 bases from V and 7 bases from J, with 17 bases between. The CDR3 is made up of 14 amino acids. CDR1 is MDHEN and CDR2 is SYDVKM in the germline V gene. As DNA, the CDR3 is TGTGCCAGCAATCGGGCAGGGGTTAGCCAGCCCCAGCATTTT. Translating it yields CASNRAGVSQPQHF.

The chain is built from TRBV18 and TRBJ2-1; a weak D match, TRBD2 (5 bases). V lost 0 bases and J 6 bases, leaving 15 bases between the germline ends. The CDR3 is made up of 16 amino acids. Germline V gene data show CDR1 as KGHSH and CDR2 as LQKENI. This CDR3 reads CASSPPDPGMANEQFF. The CDR3 nucleotides are TGTGCCAGCTCACCACCCGACCCCGGGATGGCCAATGAGCAGTTCTTC.

The genes are TRBV28 and TRBJ1-2; D is uncertain. This CDR3 is 18 amino acids long. The germline V gene encodes CDR1 MDHEN and CDR2 SYDVKM. V was cut by 5 bases and J by 2 bases, with 24 bases left in between. CDR3 amino acids: CASSLPRMRARRNYGYTF. The CDR3 nucleotides are TGTGCCAGCAGTCTACCGAGGATGAGGGCGCGTAGAAACTATGGCTACACCTTC.

The chain has TRBV19 and TRBJ1-2; no reliable D call. Germline lookup yields CDR1 LNHDA and CDR2 SQIVND (reference sequence). The CDR3 sequence is 16 residues long. The ends were cut back, 1 base at V and 0 bases at J, with 12 bases in the middle. CDR3 region: CASSIVSAGANYGYTF. For the CDR3, the DNA is TGTGCCAGTAGTATAGTATCGGCAGGAGCTAACTATGGCTACACCTTC. The entire variable domain, with the rest obtained from reference TRBV19 and TRBJ1-2, is as follows: DGGITQSPKYLFRKEGQNVTLSCEQNLNHDAMYWYRQDPGQGLRLIYYSQIVNDFQKGDIAEGYSVSREKKESFPLTVTSAQKNPTAFYLCASSIVSAGANYGYTFGSGTRLTVV.

The J gene is TRBJ2-7, the V gene TRBV5-1; the match to TRBD2 covers 10 bases. V dropped 0 bases and J dropped 4; count of bases not matched to a gene: 4. CDR1 and CDR2 (germline): SGHRS, YFSETQ. This CDR3 spans 15 amino acids. CDR3 amino acids: CASSLELAGVYEQYF. The CDR3 DNA reads TGCGCCAGCAGCTTGGAGCTAGCGGGAGTGTACGAGCAGTACTTC.

V usage is TRBV19 and J usage is TRBJ1-5, with D perhaps matching TRBD1 (6 bases). CDR3 length: 18 residues. Trimming stripped 9 bases from V and 0 bases from J, with 24 bases between. Germline CDR1 is LNHDA and CDR2 is SQIVND (reference sequence). CDR3 coding DNA: TGTGCCAGCCACGTCAAGGCGCAGGGACAATATAGCAATCAGCCCCAGCATTTT. Protein product: CASHVKAQGQYSNQPQHF.

The rearrangement links TRBV4-3 to TRBJ1-4; 9 bases are shared with TRBD1. The CDR3 runs 22 residues. With 0 bases clipped from V and 6 bases from J, the junction kept 23 bases outside the gene matches. Germline loops: CDR1 LGHNA, CDR2 YSLEER. This CDR3 is CASSQDTPHLGGGTGGDEKLFF. The DNA of the CDR3 is TGCGCCAGCAGCCAAGATACTCCCCACCTCGGAGGAGGTACAGGGGGCGATGAAAAACTGTTTTTT.

The chain recombines TRBV10-3 with TRBJ1-5; unclear D gene. CDR1 and CDR2 from the germline V gene are ENHRY and SYGVKD. Trimming pared 5 bases from V and 4 bases from J, leaving 6 bases between. CDR3 length: 12 amino acids. The CDR3 region is CAISSLNQPQHF. DNA for the CDR3: TGTGCCATCAGTTCCTTAAATCAGCCCCAGCATTTT.

The V and J genes are TRBV6-2 or TRBV6-3 and TRBJ1-4, with TRBD1 matching 7 bases. This CDR3 spans 15 amino acids. J gave up 10 bases and V 2 bases, and 10 bases lay outside the gene matches. CDR1 and CDR2 from the germline V gene are MNHEY and SVGEGT. This CDR3 reads CASSYPLRQGGKLFF. CDR3 coding DNA: TGTGCCAGCAGTTACCCCCTGCGACAGGGCGGAAAACTGTTTTTT.

V and J are TRBV9 and TRBJ2-6, with unresolved D. Germline CDR1 is SGDLS and CDR2 is YYNGEE. V was trimmed by 3 bases and J by 0 bases, leaving 7 bases between them. The CDR3 sequence is 15 residues long. The CDR3 sequence is CASSASHSGANVLTF. The CDR3 DNA sequence: TGTGCCAGCAGCGCCAGTCACTCTGGGGCCAACGTCCTGACTTTC.